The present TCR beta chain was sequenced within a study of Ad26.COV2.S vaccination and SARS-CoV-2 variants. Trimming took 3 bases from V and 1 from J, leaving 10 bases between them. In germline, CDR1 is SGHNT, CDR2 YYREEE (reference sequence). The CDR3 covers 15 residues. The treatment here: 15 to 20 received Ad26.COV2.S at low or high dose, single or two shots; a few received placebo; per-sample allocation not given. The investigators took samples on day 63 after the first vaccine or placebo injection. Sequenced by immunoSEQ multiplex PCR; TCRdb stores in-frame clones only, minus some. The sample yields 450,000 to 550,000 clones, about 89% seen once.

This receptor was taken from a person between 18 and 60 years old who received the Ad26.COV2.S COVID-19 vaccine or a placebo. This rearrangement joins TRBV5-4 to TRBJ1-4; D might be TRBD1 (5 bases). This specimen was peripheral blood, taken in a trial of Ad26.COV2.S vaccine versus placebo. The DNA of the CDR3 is TGTGCCAGCAGCTCCGCCGGGGGAACTAATGAAAAACTGTTTTTT. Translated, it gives CASSSAGGTNEKLFF.